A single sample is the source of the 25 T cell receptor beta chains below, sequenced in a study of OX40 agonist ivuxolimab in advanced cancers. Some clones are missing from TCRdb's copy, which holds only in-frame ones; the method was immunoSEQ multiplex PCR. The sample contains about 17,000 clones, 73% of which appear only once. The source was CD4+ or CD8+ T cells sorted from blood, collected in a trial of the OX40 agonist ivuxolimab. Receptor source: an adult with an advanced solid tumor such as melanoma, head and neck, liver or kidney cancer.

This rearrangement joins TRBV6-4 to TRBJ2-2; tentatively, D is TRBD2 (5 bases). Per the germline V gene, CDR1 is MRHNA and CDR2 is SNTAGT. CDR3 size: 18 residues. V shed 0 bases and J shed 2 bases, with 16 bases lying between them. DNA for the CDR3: TGTGCCAGCAGTGACTCGACCCTGGAGAGCGGAAACACCGGGGAGCTGTTTTTT. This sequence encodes CASSDSTLESGNTGELFF.

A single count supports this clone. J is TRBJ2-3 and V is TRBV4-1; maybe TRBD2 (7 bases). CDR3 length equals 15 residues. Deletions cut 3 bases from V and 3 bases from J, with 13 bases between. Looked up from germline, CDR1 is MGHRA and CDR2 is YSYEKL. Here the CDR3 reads CASSQGGLGTDTQYF. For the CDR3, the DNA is TGCGCCAGCAGCCAGGGGGGGCTCGGGACAGATACGCAGTATTTT.

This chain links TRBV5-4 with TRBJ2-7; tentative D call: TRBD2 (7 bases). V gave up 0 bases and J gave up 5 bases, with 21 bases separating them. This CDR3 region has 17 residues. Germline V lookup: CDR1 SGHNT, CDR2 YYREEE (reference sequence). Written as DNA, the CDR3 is TGTGCCAGCAGCTTGGAGGCTAGCGGTCGAGGGGGGCACGAGCAGTACTTC. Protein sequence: CASSLEASGRGGHEQYF.

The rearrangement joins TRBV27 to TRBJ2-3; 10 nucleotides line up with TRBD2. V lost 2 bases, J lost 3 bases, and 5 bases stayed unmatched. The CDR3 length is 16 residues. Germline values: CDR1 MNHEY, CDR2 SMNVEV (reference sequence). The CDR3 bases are TGTGCCAGCAGTTTAGTAGCGGGGGGCGCGACAGATACGCAGTATTTT. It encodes CASSLVAGGATDTQYF.

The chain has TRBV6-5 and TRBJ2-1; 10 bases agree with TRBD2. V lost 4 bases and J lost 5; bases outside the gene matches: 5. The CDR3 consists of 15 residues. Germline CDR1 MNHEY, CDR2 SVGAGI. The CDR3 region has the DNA TGTGCCAGCAGTTTACTAGCGGGATCCAACAATGAGCAGTTCTTC. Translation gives CASSLLAGSNNEQFF.

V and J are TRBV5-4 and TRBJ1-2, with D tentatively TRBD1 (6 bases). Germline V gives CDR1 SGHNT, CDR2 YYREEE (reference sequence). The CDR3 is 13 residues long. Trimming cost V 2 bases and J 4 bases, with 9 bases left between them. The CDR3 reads CASSFGGAYGYTF. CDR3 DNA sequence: TGTGCCAGCAGCTTTGGGGGGGCCTATGGCTACACCTTC.

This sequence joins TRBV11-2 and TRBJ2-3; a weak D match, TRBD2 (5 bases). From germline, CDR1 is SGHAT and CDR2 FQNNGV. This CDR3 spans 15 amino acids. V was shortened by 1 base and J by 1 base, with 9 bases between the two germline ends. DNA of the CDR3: TGTGCCAGCAGCTTAGCGTGGGAGCGCACAGATACGCAGTATTTT. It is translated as CASSLAWERTDTQYF.

In nucleotides, the CDR3 is TGTGCCAGCAGCTTCTCGGGAGGTACAAACAATGAGCAGTTCTTC. Translating gives CASSFSGGTNNEQFF. The gene calls are TRBV5-4 and TRBJ2-1; 7 bases fit TRBD2. J lost 5 bases, V lost 2 bases, and 7 bases had no gene match. In germline, CDR1 is SGHNT, CDR2 YYREEE (reference sequence). The CDR3 loop spans 15 amino acids. Together with reference TRBV5-4 and TRBJ2-1, the CDR3 gives the full variable domain: ETGVTQSPTHLIKTRGQQVTLRCSSQSGHNTVSWYQQALGQGPQFIFQYYREEENGRGNFPPRFSGLQFPNYSSELNVNALELDDSALYLCASSFSGGTNNEQFFGPGTRLTVL.

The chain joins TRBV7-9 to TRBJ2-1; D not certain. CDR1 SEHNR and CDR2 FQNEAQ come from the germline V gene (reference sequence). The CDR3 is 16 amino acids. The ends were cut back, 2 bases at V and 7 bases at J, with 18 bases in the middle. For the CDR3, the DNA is TGTGCCAGCAGCTTACCCAGCGACCCTAGTGTGAATGAGCAGTTCTTC. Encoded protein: CASSLPSDPSVNEQFF.

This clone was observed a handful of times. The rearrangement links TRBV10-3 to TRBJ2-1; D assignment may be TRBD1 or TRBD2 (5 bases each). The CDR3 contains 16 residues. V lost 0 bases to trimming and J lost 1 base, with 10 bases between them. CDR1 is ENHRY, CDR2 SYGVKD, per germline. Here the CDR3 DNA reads TGTGCCATCAGTGAGTCGGGTGGGGGTTCCTACAATGAGCAGTTCTTC. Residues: CAISESGGGSYNEQFF.

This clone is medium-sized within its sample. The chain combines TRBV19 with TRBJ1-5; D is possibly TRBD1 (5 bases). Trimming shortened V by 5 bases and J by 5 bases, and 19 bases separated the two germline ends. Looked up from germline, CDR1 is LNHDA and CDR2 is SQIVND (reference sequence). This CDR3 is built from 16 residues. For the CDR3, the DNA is TGTGCCAGTAGTTCCGAGGACACGAAAACACATCAGCCCCAGCATTTT. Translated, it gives CASSSEDTKTHQPQHF.

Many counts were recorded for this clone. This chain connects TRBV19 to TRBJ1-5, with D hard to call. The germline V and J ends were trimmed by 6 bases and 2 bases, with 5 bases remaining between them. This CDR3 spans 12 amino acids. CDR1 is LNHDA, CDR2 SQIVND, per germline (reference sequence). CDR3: CASRAGNQPQHF. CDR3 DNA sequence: TGTGCCAGTAGAGCGGGCAATCAGCCCCAGCATTTT.

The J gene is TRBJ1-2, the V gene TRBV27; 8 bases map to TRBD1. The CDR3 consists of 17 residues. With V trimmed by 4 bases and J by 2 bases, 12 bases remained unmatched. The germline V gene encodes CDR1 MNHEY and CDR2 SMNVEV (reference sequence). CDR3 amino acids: CASSSISTGEANYGYTF. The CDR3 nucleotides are TGTGCCAGCAGTTCTATATCGACAGGGGAAGCGAACTATGGCTACACCTTC.

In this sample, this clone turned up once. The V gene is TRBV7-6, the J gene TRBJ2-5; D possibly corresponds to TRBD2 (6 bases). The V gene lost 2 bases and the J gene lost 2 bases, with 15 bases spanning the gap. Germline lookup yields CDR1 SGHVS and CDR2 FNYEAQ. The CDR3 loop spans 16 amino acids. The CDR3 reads CASSLIPGVAQETQYF. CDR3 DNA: TGTGCCAGCAGCTTAATACCGGGGGTCGCTCAAGAGACCCAGTACTTC.

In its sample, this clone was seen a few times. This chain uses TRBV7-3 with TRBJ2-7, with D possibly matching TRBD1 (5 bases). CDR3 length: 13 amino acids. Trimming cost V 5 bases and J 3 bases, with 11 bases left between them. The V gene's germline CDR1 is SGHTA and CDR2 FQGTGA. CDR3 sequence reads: CASSQGALYEQYF. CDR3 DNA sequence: TGTGCCAGCAGCCAAGGGGCCCTCTACGAGCAGTACTTC.

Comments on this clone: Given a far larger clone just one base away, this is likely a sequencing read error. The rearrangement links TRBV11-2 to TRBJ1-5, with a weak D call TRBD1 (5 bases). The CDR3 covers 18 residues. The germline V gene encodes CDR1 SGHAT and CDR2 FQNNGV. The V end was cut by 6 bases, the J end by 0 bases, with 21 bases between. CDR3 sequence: CASSAITGTFISNQPQHF. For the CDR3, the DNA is TGTGCCAGCAGTGCCATTACCGGGACGTTCATTAGCAATCAGCCCCAGCATTTT.

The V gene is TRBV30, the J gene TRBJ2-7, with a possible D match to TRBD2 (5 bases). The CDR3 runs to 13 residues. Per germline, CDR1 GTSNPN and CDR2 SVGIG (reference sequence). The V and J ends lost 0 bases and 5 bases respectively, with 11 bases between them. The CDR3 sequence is CAWSVYPGDEQYF. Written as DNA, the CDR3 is TGTGCCTGGAGTGTATACCCCGGGGACGAGCAGTACTTC.

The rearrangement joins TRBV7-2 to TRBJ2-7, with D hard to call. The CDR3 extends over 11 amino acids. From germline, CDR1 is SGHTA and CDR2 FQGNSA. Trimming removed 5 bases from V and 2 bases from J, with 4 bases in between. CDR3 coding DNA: TGTGCCAGCAGCCCCGCCTACGAGCAGTACTTC. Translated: CASSPAYEQYF.

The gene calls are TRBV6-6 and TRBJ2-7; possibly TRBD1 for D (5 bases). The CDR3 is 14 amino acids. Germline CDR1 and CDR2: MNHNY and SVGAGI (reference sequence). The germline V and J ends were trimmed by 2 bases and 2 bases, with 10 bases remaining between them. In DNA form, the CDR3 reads TGTGCCAGCAGTTACGGCAGGGAAACCTACGAGCAGTACTTC. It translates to CASSYGRETYEQYF.

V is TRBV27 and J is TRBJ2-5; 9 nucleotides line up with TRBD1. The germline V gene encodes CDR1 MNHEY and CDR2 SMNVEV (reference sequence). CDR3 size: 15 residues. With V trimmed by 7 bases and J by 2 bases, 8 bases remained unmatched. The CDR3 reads CASTRTGANQETQYF. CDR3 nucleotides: TGTGCCAGCACCAGGACAGGGGCAAATCAAGAGACCCAGTACTTC.

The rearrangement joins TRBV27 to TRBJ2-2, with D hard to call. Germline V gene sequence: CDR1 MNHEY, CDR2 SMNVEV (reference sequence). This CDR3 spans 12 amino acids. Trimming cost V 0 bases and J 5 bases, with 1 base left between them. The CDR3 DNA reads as TGTGCCAGCAGTTTATCGACCGGGGAGCTGTTTTTT. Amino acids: CASSLSTGELFF.

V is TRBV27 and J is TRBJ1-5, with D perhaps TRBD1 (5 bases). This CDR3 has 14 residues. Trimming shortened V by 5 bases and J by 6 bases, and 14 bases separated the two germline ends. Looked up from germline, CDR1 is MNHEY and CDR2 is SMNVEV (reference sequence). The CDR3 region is CASSPGYEGQPQHF. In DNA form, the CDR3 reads TGTGCCAGCAGTCCAGGGTACGAAGGTCAGCCCCAGCATTTT.

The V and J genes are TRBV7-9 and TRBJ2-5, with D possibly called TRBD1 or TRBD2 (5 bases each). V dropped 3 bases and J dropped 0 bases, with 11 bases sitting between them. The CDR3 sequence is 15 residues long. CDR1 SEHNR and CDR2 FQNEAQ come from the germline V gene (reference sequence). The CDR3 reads CASSLLGTDQETQYF. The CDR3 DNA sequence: TGTGCCAGCAGCTTGCTCGGGACCGACCAAGAGACCCAGTACTTC.

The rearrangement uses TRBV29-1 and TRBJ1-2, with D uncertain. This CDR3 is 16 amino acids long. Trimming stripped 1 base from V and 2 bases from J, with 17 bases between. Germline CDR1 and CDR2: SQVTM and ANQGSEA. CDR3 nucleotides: TGCAGCGTTGAAGTAGAAGCTAAGGGTACCAACTATGGCTACACCTTC. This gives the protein CSVEVEAKGTNYGYTF. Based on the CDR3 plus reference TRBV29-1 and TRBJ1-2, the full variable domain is SAVISQKPSRDICQRGTSLTIQCQVDSQVTMMFWYRQQPGQSLTLIATANQGSEATYESGFVIDKFPISRPNLTFSTLTVSNMSPEDSSIYLCSVEVEAKGTNYGYTFGSGTRLTVV.

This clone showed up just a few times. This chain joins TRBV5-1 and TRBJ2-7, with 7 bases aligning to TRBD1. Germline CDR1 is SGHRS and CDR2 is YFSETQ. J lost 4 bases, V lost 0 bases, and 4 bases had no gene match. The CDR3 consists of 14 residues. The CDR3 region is CASSLGGGEYEQYF. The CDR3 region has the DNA TGCGCCAGCAGCTTGGGAGGGGGCGAGTACGAGCAGTACTTC.